Given below is one T cell receptor beta chain in context. Authors' processing steps: Amplification of reference gene primers was used by the study to estimate nucleated cell counts. Clones were sequenced by immunoSEQ multiplex PCR, and TCRdb holds only the in-frame ones, with some missing. That table supplies the V and J calls and clone size; D and trimming were determined from the DNA. The data hold approximately 82,000 clones, with almost 95% observed a single time. Losses at the gene ends were 3 bases for V and 5 bases for J; bases not matched to a gene: 8. CDR1 is MDHEN, CDR2 SYDVKM, per germline. There are 16 residues in the CDR3. This record belongs to a study of blood T cell repertoires in COVID-19. Study information: There were acute and convalescent COVID-19 samples, and they came from the United States, Italy and Spain. From T cells, B-cell-depleted T cells, or PBMCs came the material, which was cDNA or gDNA.

V usage is TRBV28 and J usage is TRBJ2-1; 9 bases agree with TRBD1. Sequencing input: peripheral blood. This receptor was identified in a woman aged 55-69 years with active COVID-19. The CDR3 is CASSLVGTGKHNEQFF. The CDR3 region has the DNA TGTGCCAGCAGTTTGGTGGGGACAGGGAAGCACAATGAGCAGTTCTTC. Variable domain in full (rest from reference TRBV28 and TRBJ2-1): DVKVTQSSRYLVKRTGEKVFLECVQDMDHENMFWYRQDPGLGLRLIYFSYDVKMKEKGDIPEGYSVSREKKERFSLILESASTNQTSMYLCASSLVGTGKHNEQFFGPGTRLTVL.